Following are 22 T cell receptor beta chains from one sample sequenced in a study of blood T cells in healthy people across ages. A J-beta primer mix and a sample-barcoded 5' primer were used in a second PCR of about 7 to 12 cycles. MiXCR, run by TCRdb on the 5' RACE reads, gives a single entry per CDR3 protein. The sample has around 1.7 million distinct CDR3 sequences; 28% are singletons. The source material was blood. These receptors came from a woman aged 25 to 39 in good health.

This chain uses TRBV12-3 or TRBV12-4 with TRBJ1-2, with a tentative D call TRBD1 (6 bases). The length of the CDR3 is 14 residues. V was clipped by 8 bases and J by 1 base, with 14 bases between them. The CDR3: CASGRGGINYGYTF. The CDR3, as DNA: TGTGCCAGCGGTAGGGGGGGGATTAACTATGGCTACACCTTC.

This clonotype came up a few times. The chain uses TRBV12-3 or TRBV12-4 and TRBJ1-1; TRBD1 matches at 7 bases. V was clipped by 6 bases and J by 5 bases; unmatched bases: 9. This CDR3 has 14 amino acids. CDR3 in amino acids: CASREQGRSTEAFF. The CDR3 nucleotides read TGTGCCAGCAGGGAACAGGGGCGGAGTACTGAAGCTTTCTTT.

This chain connects TRBV20-1 to TRBJ2-5; D possibly corresponds to TRBD2 (5 bases). This CDR3 region has 15 residues. Trimming cost V 4 bases and J 11 bases, with 26 bases left between them. In germline, CDR1 is DFQATT, CDR2 SNEGSKA (reference sequence). CDR3 sequence reads: CSAKPGGSGSMEQYF. CDR3 sequence (DNA): TGCAGTGCTAAGCCCGGAGGCAGCGGCAGTATGGAGCAGTACTTC.

This clonotype was counted many times. The CDR3 sequence is CASGFTDTQYF. In DNA, the CDR3 is TGTGCCAGCGGTTTCACAGATACGCAGTATTTT. This chain links TRBV2 with TRBJ2-3; D gene uncertain. Between the trimmed V and J ends, which lost 8 bases and 2 bases, there was a span of 5 bases. The CDR3 is made up of 11 amino acids. Per the germline V gene, CDR1 is SNHLY and CDR2 is FYNNEI. The full variable domain, rest sourced from reference TRBV2 and TRBJ2-3, is EPEVTQTPSHQVTQMGQEVILRCVPISNHLYFYWYRQILGQKVEFLVSFYNNEISEKSEIFDDQFSVERPDGSNFTLKIRSTKLEDSAMYFCASGFTDTQYFGPGTRLTVL.

The table lists this clonotype with a few counts. V usage is TRBV9 and J usage is TRBJ1-1; tentative D call: TRBD1 (6 bases). The germline V and J ends were trimmed by 4 bases and 1 base, with 17 bases remaining between them. The CDR3 totals 16 residues. Germline V gene data show CDR1 as SGDLS and CDR2 as YYNGEE. CDR3 sequence (DNA): TGTGCCAGCAGCTTTCGGGATAGGACAGAGAACACTGAAGCTTTCTTT. Protein product: CASSFRDRTENTEAFF.

This clonotype was picked up a small number of times. The chain links TRBV6-1 to TRBJ2-1; 13 bases match TRBD2. Germline-derived CDR1 and CDR2 are MNHNS and SASEGT. The V gene end was trimmed by 0 bases and the J gene end by 7 bases; junction bases not matched to a gene: 6. This CDR3 spans 17 amino acids. The CDR3 bases are TGTGCCAGCAGTGAAGCGCGTACTAGCGGGAGGGTAAATGAGCAGTTCTTC. Its translation is CASSEARTSGRVNEQFF.

The sample holds many counts of this clonotype. The chain carries TRBV24-1 and TRBJ2-3; possible D gene TRBD2, 6 bases. This CDR3 comprises 16 residues. Germline CDR1 is KGHDR and CDR2 is SFDVKD. V gave up 4 bases and J gave up 0 bases, with 13 bases separating them. The chain's CDR3 is CATSEWDSSSTDTQYF. CDR3 DNA sequence: TGTGCCACCAGTGAGTGGGACTCTTCTAGCACAGATACGCAGTATTTT.

Of note for this clonotype: A single base separates this from a much larger clone, so it may be a read error. The V gene is TRBV7-2, the J gene TRBJ2-1, with D maybe TRBD1 (5 bases). The germline gives CDR1 SGHTA, CDR2 FQGNSA. The CDR3 spans 12 residues. V lost 6 bases to trimming and J lost 8 bases, with 11 bases between them. CDR3 sequence reads: CASSPGFHEQFF. The DNA for the CDR3 is TGTGCCAGCAGTCCAGGGTTCCATGAGCAGTTCTTC.

The J gene is TRBJ2-1, the V gene TRBV7-9, with TRBD1 identical over 7 bases. With V trimmed by 4 bases and J by 5 bases, 8 bases remained unmatched. CDR1 and CDR2 from the germline V gene are SEHNR and FQNEAQ (reference sequence). This CDR3 has 15 amino acids. CDR3 protein: CASSWGRGSNNEQFF. The CDR3 nucleotides are TGTGCCAGCAGCTGGGGCAGGGGGAGCAACAATGAGCAGTTCTTC.

This clonotype was found a few times. The chain carries TRBV29-1 and TRBJ2-1; TRBD2 agrees at 11 bases. The length of the CDR3 is 19 residues. Germline trimming cut 2 bases from V and 2 bases from J; bases unmatched to any gene: 14. The germline CDR1 and CDR2 sequences are SQVTM and ANQGSEA. CDR3 bases: TGCAGCGTTGAACTTAGCGGGAGGGCGTCTGATGGCCCCTACAATGAGCAGTTCTTC. Amino acids: CSVELSGRASDGPYNEQFF.

Ten or more counts support this clonotype. An end of the junction differs from the germline gene, which may be a read error. The V gene is TRBV5-1, the J gene TRBJ2-6; D may be TRBD1 (6 bases). Germline V lookup: CDR1 SGHRS, CDR2 YFSETQ. The CDR3 has 15 residues. CDR3 DNA: TGTGCCAGCAGCTCAGGGGACTCTGGGGCCAACGTCCTGACTTTC. Its protein is CASSSGDSGANVLTF.

This clonotype was detected only a few times. J is TRBJ1-1 and V is TRBV7-9, with D possibly matching TRBD1 (6 bases). This CDR3 comprises 14 residues. The germline gives CDR1 SEHNR, CDR2 FQNEAQ (reference sequence). The V end was cut by 5 bases, the J end by 5 bases, with 15 bases between. The CDR3 DNA reads as TGTGCCAGCAGCCCAACGGACAGCCGGACTGAAGCTTTCTTT. Its translation is CASSPTDSRTEAFF.

This clonotype was observed a handful of times. The rearrangement uses TRBV18 and TRBJ2-7, with 11 bases matching TRBD1. This CDR3 is built from 15 residues. V gave up 4 bases and J gave up 6 bases; unmatched junction bases: 8. Germline CDR1 and CDR2: KGHSH and LQKENI. The CDR3 sequence is CASSLGTGGSGEQYF. In nucleotides, the CDR3 is TGTGCCAGCTCACTTGGGACAGGGGGTTCAGGCGAGCAGTACTTC.

This clonotype has only one observation. CDR3 sequence reads: CASSQDGRDNEQFF. The CDR3 DNA reads TGCGCCAGCAGCCAAGATGGCAGGGACAATGAGCAGTTCTTC. This chain uses TRBV4-3 with TRBJ2-1; perhaps TRBD1 as D (5 bases). CDR1 and CDR2 from the germline V gene are LGHNA and YSLEER. There are 14 residues in the CDR3. V was pared by 0 bases and J by 5 bases, with 8 bases between.

The J gene is TRBJ2-7, the V gene TRBV7-3; D is unresolved. Germline V CDR1 and CDR2: SGHTA, FQGTGA. There are 14 residues in the CDR3. Trimming took 5 bases from V and 7 from J, leaving 18 bases between them. The CDR3 nucleotides are TGTGCCAGCAGCACCGGTAGGTCCTCCGGTGAGCAGTACTTC. It is translated as CASSTGRSSGEQYF.

As to this clonotype: The germline gene is not matched at one end of the junction; a read error may be the cause. CDR3 sequence (DNA): TGCGCCAGCAGCGGGACAGGGAGAGATGCGCAGTATTTT. Its translation is CASSGTGRDAQYF. The rearrangement uses TRBV10-2 and TRBJ2-3; 9 nucleotides line up with TRBD1. Germline V gene lookup returns CDR1 WSHSY and CDR2 SAAADI. The CDR3 sequence is 13 residues long.

The chain combines TRBV3-1 with TRBJ2-3; no clear D gene. The germline CDR1 and CDR2 sequences are LGHDT and YNNKEL (reference sequence). CDR3 length: 15 residues. With 8 bases removed from V and 2 bases from J, the gap between germline ends came to 17 bases. The CDR3 protein is CASAPRAFYTDTQYF. Written as DNA, the CDR3 is TGTGCCAGCGCCCCAAGAGCGTTTTACACAGATACGCAGTATTTT.

The table lists this clonotype with many counts. The chain recombines TRBV6-5 with TRBJ1-2; 7 bases match TRBD1. With V trimmed by 5 bases and J by 5 bases, 5 bases remained unmatched. Per germline, CDR1 MNHEY and CDR2 SVGAGI. The CDR3 totals 13 residues. The CDR3 nucleotides are TGTGCCAGCAGTAACAGGGGCGGGTATGGCTACACCTTC. Translation gives CASSNRGGYGYTF.

The genes are TRBV5-1 and TRBJ2-1; 13 bases are shared with TRBD2. CDR1 and CDR2 from the germline V gene are SGHRS and YFSETQ. Trimming at V came to 3 bases and at J to 5 bases, leaving 5 bases not matched to a gene. The CDR3 length is 16 residues. The CDR3: CASSWTSGSLNNEQFF. The CDR3 DNA is TGCGCCAGCAGCTGGACTAGCGGGAGTCTCAACAATGAGCAGTTCTTC.

This clonotype was found a few times. The V call is TRBV27, the J call TRBJ1-1; perhaps TRBD1 as D (5 bases). V was trimmed by 3 bases and J by 9 bases, leaving 11 bases between them. This CDR3 has 12 amino acids. Germline CDR1 reads MNHEY; CDR2 reads SMNVEV (reference sequence). DNA for the CDR3: TGTGCCAGCAGTTTTGCAGGGCGCAAAGCTTTCTTT. Its protein is CASSFAGRKAFF.

The chain carries TRBV9 and TRBJ2-1; possible D gene TRBD1, 5 bases. The length of the CDR3 is 16 residues. Germline V gene data show CDR1 as SGDLS and CDR2 as YYNGEE. The V end was cut by 0 bases, the J end by 0 bases, with 10 bases between. CDR3 coding DNA: TGTGCCAGCAGCGTAGCAGTGGACACCTCCTACAATGAGCAGTTCTTC. Its protein is CASSVAVDTSYNEQFF. Filled out from reference TRBV9 and TRBJ2-1, the complete variable domain reads DSGVTQTPKHLITATGQRVTLRCSPRSGDLSVYWYQQSLDQGLQFLIQYYNGEERAKGNILERFSAQQFPDLHSELNLSSLELGDSALYFCASSVAVDTSYNEQFFGPGTRLTVL.

Concerning this clonotype itself: One base away lies a much larger clone, so this may be a sequencing read error. The genes are TRBV6-5 and TRBJ1-2, with TRBD1 as a possible D gene (6 bases). This CDR3 contains 13 residues. Germline values: CDR1 MNHEY, CDR2 SVGAGI. V shed 5 bases and J shed 9 bases, with 16 bases lying between them. DNA for the CDR3: TGTGCCAGCAGTGAAACAGGGCCGGATAGCTACACCTTC. It codes for CASSETGPDSYTF.